The 27 T cell receptor beta chains given below trace back to one sample, sequenced in a study of blood T cell repertoires in COVID-19. The method was immunoSEQ multiplex PCR; TCRdb's version includes in-frame clones alone and lacks a portion of them. The data show about 150,000 clones, roughly nine tenths seen once. The sequencing sample was made of peripheral blood. The receptors here all came from a woman in her forties with acute or convalescent COVID-19.

The genes are TRBV11-3 and TRBJ2-7; TRBD2 matches at 7 bases. The CDR3 is made up of 15 amino acids. V was clipped by 1 base and J by 6 bases; unmatched bases: 9. Per the germline V gene, CDR1 is SGHNT and CDR2 is YENEEA. CDR3 in amino acids: CASSLVARSGGEQYF. The CDR3 coding sequence is TGTGCCAGCAGCTTAGTCGCACGTTCGGGGGGCGAGCAGTACTTC.

The rearrangement joins TRBV4-1 to TRBJ2-7; 7 nucleotides match TRBD1. The CDR3 is 14 amino acids. Germline lookup yields CDR1 MGHRA and CDR2 YSYEKL. Trimming removed 4 bases from V and 5 bases from J; junction bases left unmatched: 8. CDR3 nucleotide sequence: TGCGCCAGCAGCCCGACAGGGATAAACGACGAGCAGTACTTC. Amino acids: CASSPTGINDEQYF.

The genes are TRBV6-2 or TRBV6-3 and TRBJ1-2, with 7 bases that match TRBD1. This CDR3 is 14 amino acids long. The trim removed 0 bases at V and 4 bases at J, leaving 2 bases unmatched. Germline CDR1 is MNHEY and CDR2 is SVGEGT. The CDR3 spells CASSYSDRLYGYTF. The DNA for the CDR3 is TGTGCCAGCAGTTACTCGGACAGGCTCTATGGCTACACCTTC.

This rearrangement joins TRBV28 to TRBJ2-3; D remains unclear. Germline V lookup: CDR1 MDHEN, CDR2 SYDVKM. The CDR3 loop spans 15 amino acids. Trimming stripped 1 base from V and 0 bases from J, with 8 bases between. CDR3 in amino acids: CASSLLSRSTDTQYF. CDR3 in DNA: TGTGCCAGCAGTTTATTGTCGCGGAGCACAGATACGCAGTATTTT.

The chain carries TRBV28 and TRBJ1-1; 7 positions agree with TRBD1. V gave up 1 base and J gave up 0 bases; unmatched junction bases: 8. The CDR3 contains 17 residues. CDR1 is MDHEN and CDR2 is SYDVKM in the germline V gene. CDR3 coding DNA: TGTGCCAGCAGTTTATTAACAGGGGCAGACATGAACACTGAAGCTTTCTTT. Translated: CASSLLTGADMNTEAFF.

V gene TRBV6-5 combines with J gene TRBJ1-5; 12 positions agree with TRBD1. This CDR3 spans 14 amino acids. CDR1 is MNHEY and CDR2 is SVGAGI in the germline V gene. V lost 8 bases to trimming and J lost 6 bases; unmatched junction nucleotides: 5. DNA for the CDR3: TGTGCCAGCCGGGGACAGGGGGCGACTCAGCCCCAGCATTTT. Translated: CASRGQGATQPQHF.

The gene calls are TRBV27 and TRBJ2-3, with TRBD1 matching 9 bases. Per germline, CDR1 MNHEY and CDR2 SMNVEV (reference sequence). CDR3 size: 14 residues. J lost 4 bases, V lost 6 bases, and 5 bases had no gene match. The CDR3 DNA sequence: TGTGCCAGCAGCTCTGGACAGGGGTCAGATACGCAGTATTTT. It codes for CASSSGQGSDTQYF.

The V gene is TRBV6-5, the J gene TRBJ1-1, with 8 positions matching TRBD1. V was pared by 0 bases and J by 5 bases, with 8 bases of the junction left unmatched. The germline gives CDR1 MNHEY, CDR2 SVGAGI. This CDR3 comprises 16 residues. The CDR3 nucleotides read TGTGCCAGCAGTTACTCGAATGGACAGGGCTGGACTGAAGCTTTCTTT. Protein product: CASSYSNGQGWTEAFF.

The chain has TRBV6-5 and TRBJ2-7; 9 bases match TRBD2. There are 15 residues in the CDR3. V was clipped by 6 bases and J by 2 bases; unmatched bases: 8. CDR1 is MNHEY, CDR2 SVGAGI, per germline. CDR3 sequence: CASRVMAGGTYEQYF. DNA of the CDR3: TGTGCCAGCAGGGTAATGGCGGGGGGGACCTACGAGCAGTACTTC.

This chain joins TRBV12-3 or TRBV12-4 and TRBJ2-5, with D possibly being TRBD2 (6 bases). Trimming took 3 bases from V and 7 from J, leaving 6 bases between them. The CDR3 has 11 residues. CDR3 in amino acids: CASSLGGTQYF. The CDR3 DNA sequence: TGTGCCAGCAGTTTGGGAGGGACCCAGTACTTC.

This rearrangement joins TRBV7-9 to TRBJ2-7, with 11 bases lining up with TRBD1. The CDR3 is 15 amino acids. Trimming removed 5 bases from V and 0 bases from J; junction bases left unmatched: 3. The germline V gene has CDR1 SEHNR and CDR2 FQNEAQ (reference sequence). This chain's CDR3 is CASSHGQGASYEQYF. Written as DNA, the CDR3 is TGTGCCAGCAGCCACGGACAGGGGGCCTCCTACGAGCAGTACTTC. The variable domain in full, with the rest retrieved from reference TRBV7-9 and TRBJ2-7, is DTGVSQNPRHKITKRGQNVTFRCDPISEHNRLYWYRQTLGQGPEFLTYFQNEAQLEKSRLLSDRFSAERPKGSFSTLEIQRTEQGDSAMYLCASSHGQGASYEQYFGPGTRLTVT.

This clone was detected only once. V gene TRBV6-5 combines with J gene TRBJ1-1, with D hard to call. Germline CDR1 reads MNHEY; CDR2 reads SVGAGI. Trimming removed 8 bases at V and 6 bases at J, with 19 bases between. The CDR3 totals 14 residues. The CDR3 DNA follows: TGTGCCAGCTGCCCCAACTACGGCTTTTCTGAAGCTTTCTTT. Translating it yields CASCPNYGFSEAFF.

This chain connects TRBV10-3 to TRBJ2-1, with 9 nucleotides matching TRBD2. Germline CDR1 ENHRY, CDR2 SYGVKD. This CDR3 contains 14 residues. V shed 6 bases, J shed 9 bases, and the junction held 9 bases outside the gene matches. CDR3 in DNA: TGTGCCATCAGGACTGGGACTAGCCAAGGTGAGCAGTTCTTC. This translates into CAIRTGTSQGEQFF.

This rearrangement joins TRBV6-5 to TRBJ2-7, with TRBD2 matching 13 bases. With 8 bases clipped from V and 3 bases from J, the junction kept 1 base outside the gene matches. This CDR3 spans 13 amino acids. Germline V gene sequence: CDR1 MNHEY, CDR2 SVGAGI. The CDR3 protein is CASRLAGGYEQYF. Here the CDR3 DNA reads TGTGCCAGCCGACTAGCGGGGGGCTACGAGCAGTACTTC.

The rearrangement links TRBV5-4 to TRBJ2-7, with D perhaps matching TRBD2 (6 bases). Trimming left V 2 bases short and J 6 bases short, with 12 bases between. The CDR3 covers 13 residues. Germline V CDR1 and CDR2: SGHNT, YYREEE (reference sequence). Written as DNA, the CDR3 is TGTGCCAGCAGCTTCGGGCGGGGATCCGAGCAGTACTTC. Residues: CASSFGRGSEQYF. The full variable domain, in which reference TRBV5-4 and TRBJ2-7 provide the parts outside the CDR3, is ETGVTQSPTHLIKTRGQQVTLRCSSQSGHNTVSWYQQALGQGPQFIFQYYREEENGRGNFPPRFSGLQFPNYSSELNVNALELDDSALYLCASSFGRGSEQYFGPGTRLTVT.

This chain links TRBV15 with TRBJ2-3; 11 bases are shared with TRBD2. V lost 0 bases and J lost 2; bases outside the gene matches: 7. From germline, CDR1 is LNHNV and CDR2 YYDKDF (reference sequence). This CDR3 is built from 18 residues. The CDR3 loop is CATSRDRLAGGPTDTQYF. The CDR3 DNA is TGTGCCACCAGCAGAGATAGGCTAGCGGGGGGCCCCACAGATACGCAGTATTTT.

The chain joins TRBV12-5 to TRBJ2-5; 10 positions agree with TRBD1. The J segment lost 5 bases and the V segment lost 7 bases, leaving 4 bases of the junction unmatched. There are 13 residues in the CDR3. CDR1 is LGHNT and CDR2 is FRNRAP in the germline V gene. CDR3 sequence reads: CASETDRGETQYF. CDR3 DNA: TGTGCTAGTGAAACGGACAGGGGGGAGACCCAGTACTTC. The full variable domain, completed using reference TRBV12-5 and TRBJ2-5, is DARVTQTPRHKVTEMGQEVTMRCQPILGHNTVFWYRQTMMQGLELLAYFRNRAPLDDSGMPKDRFSAEMPDATLATLKIQPSEPRDSAVYFCASETDRGETQYFGPGTRLLVL.

This chain connects TRBV19 to TRBJ2-7, with D perhaps matching TRBD1 (5 bases). Trimming left V 3 bases short and J 3 bases short, with 12 bases between. CDR3 length: 14 amino acids. The germline V gene encodes CDR1 LNHDA and CDR2 SQIVND (reference sequence). The CDR3 nucleotides read TGTGCCAGTAGTATTAAGGGGATATTCTACGAGCAGTACTTC. Its protein product is CASSIKGIFYEQYF. The entire variable domain, with the rest obtained from reference TRBV19 and TRBJ2-7, is as follows: DGGITQSPKYLFRKEGQNVTLSCEQNLNHDAMYWYRQDPGQGLRLIYYSQIVNDFQKGDIAEGYSVSREKKESFPLTVTSAQKNPTAFYLCASSIKGIFYEQYFGPGTRLTVT.

This clone appeared once. This chain connects TRBV7-3 to TRBJ2-3; 14 bases agree with TRBD2. The CDR3 runs to 18 residues. Germline V lookup: CDR1 SGHTA, CDR2 FQGTGA. The ends lost 5 bases at V and 0 bases at J; junction bases unmatched: 7. The CDR3 DNA sequence: TGTGCCAGCAGCCTGGGACTAGCGGGAGCGCAGAGCACAGATACGCAGTATTTT. Its protein product is CASSLGLAGAQSTDTQYF.

The rearrangement links TRBV28 to TRBJ2-2; TRBD1 matches at 7 bases. V lost 3 bases to trimming and J lost 7 bases; unmatched junction nucleotides: 8. CDR1 is MDHEN and CDR2 is SYDVKM in the germline V gene. The CDR3 is made up of 15 amino acids. The CDR3 DNA reads TGTGCCAGCAGTTTTCTGGACAGGTCGGGCGGGGAGCTGTTTTTT. Protein sequence: CASSFLDRSGGELFF.

The gene calls are TRBV7-3 and TRBJ2-5, with 13 positions matching TRBD2. The CDR3 sequence is 15 residues long. Germline trimming cut 5 bases from V and 2 bases from J; bases unmatched to any gene: 2. CDR1 and CDR2 from the germline V gene are SGHTA and FQGTGA. CDR3 amino acids: CASSRTSGSQETQYF. The CDR3 DNA follows: TGTGCCAGCAGCCGGACTAGCGGGAGTCAAGAGACCCAGTACTTC.

The V and J genes are TRBV28 and TRBJ2-3, with TRBD1 matching over 11 bases. The CDR3 runs to 14 residues. Trimming at V came to 7 bases and at J to 4 bases, leaving 4 bases not matched to a gene. CDR1 and CDR2 from the germline V gene are MDHEN and SYDVKM. CDR3: CASTGTGGADTQYF. The CDR3 DNA follows: TGTGCCAGCACAGGGACAGGGGGGGCAGATACGCAGTATTTT.

This chain joins TRBV6-2 or TRBV6-3 and TRBJ2-3, with D unclear. The V end lost 1 base, the J end lost 6 bases, and 11 bases lay between the germline ends. Germline V gene lookup returns CDR1 MNHEY and CDR2 SVGEGT. The CDR3 spans 14 residues. This CDR3 reads CASSYWRPGDTQYF. The CDR3 region has the DNA TGTGCCAGCAGTTACTGGCGCCCCGGGGATACGCAGTATTTT.

This clone was counted a single time. This CDR3 is CASTKDSFTGELFF. In DNA form, the CDR3 reads TGTGCCAGCACCAAGGACAGCTTCACCGGGGAGCTGTTTTTT. The V and J genes are TRBV27 and TRBJ2-2; weak D call: TRBD1 (6 bases). Germline CDR1 MNHEY, CDR2 SMNVEV (reference sequence). V shed 7 bases and J shed 4 bases, with 13 bases lying between them. The CDR3 is 14 amino acids.

The J gene is TRBJ2-6, the V gene TRBV5-4; D possibly corresponds to TRBD1 (5 bases). Germline values: CDR1 SGHNT, CDR2 YYREEE (reference sequence). Trimming shortened V by 6 bases and J by 4 bases, and 23 bases separated the two germline ends. The CDR3 is made up of 18 amino acids. CDR3 nucleotide sequence: TGTGCCAGCACCCCAGCTCAAGGGGTCGGTCCAGGGGCCAACGTCCTGACTTTC. It yields the protein CASTPAQGVGPGANVLTF.

The rearrangement joins TRBV7-9 to TRBJ2-7, with D possibly matching TRBD1 (5 bases). Trimming removed 5 bases at V and 6 bases at J, with 26 bases between. Germline V lookup: CDR1 SEHNR, CDR2 FQNEAQ (reference sequence). The CDR3 runs to 17 residues. In nucleotides, the CDR3 is TGTGCCAGCAGCGAAGACGGACACTCCCAGGCCTTAACCGAGCAGTACTTC. It translates to CASSEDGHSQALTEQYF. The variable domain in full, completed from reference TRBV7-9 and TRBJ2-7, reads DTGVSQNPRHKITKRGQNVTFRCDPISEHNRLYWYRQTLGQGPEFLTYFQNEAQLEKSRLLSDRFSAERPKGSFSTLEIQRTEQGDSAMYLCASSEDGHSQALTEQYFGPGTRLTVT.

The V gene is TRBV6-2 or TRBV6-3, the J gene TRBJ1-2; possibly TRBD1 for D (6 bases). This CDR3 region has 15 residues. V lost 2 bases and J lost 9, with 19 bases in between. Germline V lookup: CDR1 MNHEY, CDR2 SVGEGT. CDR3 coding DNA: TGTGCCAGCAGTTACGGAGATAGGGGGTCGTGGAGCTACACCTTC. It yields the protein CASSYGDRGSWSYTF.